Sequencing of this T cell receptor beta chain was carried out in a study of shared clonotypes between healthy human individuals. Whole-study findings and limits: The expectation was that sequencing depth would affect clonotype sharing among donors.

Using immunoSEQ multiplex PCR, the repertoire was profiled, and TCRdb retains in-frame clones only, with some absent. The data hold nearly 1,000,000 clones, with about 80% observed a single time. Germline V gene sequence: CDR1 ENHRY, CDR2 SYGVKD. V was pared by 1 base and J by 5 bases, with 17 bases between. The CDR3 consists of 16 residues. This clone has a handful of counts. Its antigen is currently unknown. Only Caucasian adults living in Nashville, Tennessee served as donors. V is TRBV10-3 and J is TRBJ2-5, with TRBD2 as a possible D gene (5 bases). This sequence was found in a man between 18 and 29 years old in good health. Sample: memory CD4+ T cells sorted from blood. Subset in this sample: CD45RA-negative fraction. The DNA of the CDR3 is TGTGCCATCAGTGAGTTCCGGGCCCACCGAGGGGAGACCCAGTACTTC. Protein sequence: CAISEFRAHRGETQYF.